The 15 T cell receptor beta chains listed next were all sequenced from one sample in a study of identical twins (dated by TCRdb to the mid-2010s). Library prep was done by 5' RACE. Instrument on record: Illumina HiSeq 2000. TCRdb applied fastp at Q25 and MiXCR to the public reads, then kept only in-frame beta chains. Each record represents a unique CDR3 protein, reported with the most common genes and DNA among its rows. This sample holds 450,000 or so distinct CDR3 sequences; approximately 15% were observed only once. Approximately 0.52% of the sample goes to the ten largest clones. These data were also filed under a second study, of yellow fever vaccine responses in identical twins.

Sequencing input: CD4+ T cells sorted from blood. These receptors were taken from a woman aged 18 to 35 in good health.

V usage is TRBV7-3 and J usage is TRBJ2-3, with a weak D call TRBD2 (6 bases). With 4 bases removed from V and 0 bases from J, the gap between germline ends came to 17 bases. In germline, CDR1 is SGHTA, CDR2 FQGTGA. The CDR3 covers 17 residues. This CDR3 is CASSSQPGTASTDTQYF. The CDR3 nucleotides read TGTGCCAGCAGCTCCCAACCCGGGACTGCTAGCACAGATACGCAGTATTTT.

The rearrangement uses TRBV6-5 and TRBJ2-2; D uncertain. V dropped 6 bases and J dropped 6 bases, with 8 bases sitting between them. Germline CDR1 MNHEY, CDR2 SVGAGI. The CDR3 totals 12 residues. CDR3 residues: CASSGTSGELFF. In DNA, the CDR3 is TGTGCCAGCAGCGGAACCTCCGGGGAGCTGTTTTTT.

This clonotype was recorded many times. This sequence joins TRBV29-1 and TRBJ2-5; 10 bases fit TRBD2. The CDR3 loop spans 14 amino acids. Germline loops: CDR1 SQVTM, CDR2 ANQGSEA. CDR3 in amino acids: CTLGTSGNLETQYF. DNA for the CDR3: TGCACCTTAGGAACTAGCGGGAATCTGGAGACCCAGTACTTC.

This clonotype appeared many times. The J gene is TRBJ2-1, the V gene TRBV12-3 or TRBV12-4, with 7 bases fitting TRBD2. The CDR3 spans 15 residues. Unmatched junction bases numbered 10, after V lost 5 bases and J lost 6 bases. CDR3 nucleotides: TGTGCCAGCAGTCGTGCCCCGAGGACTAGCAATGAGCAGTTCTTC. Translated: CASSRAPRTSNEQFF.

There are a few counts of this clonotype. The chain recombines TRBV4-2 with TRBJ2-6; a possible D gene is TRBD2 (5 bases). CDR3 length: 18 residues. The V end lost 0 bases, the J end lost 2 bases, and 14 bases lay between the germline ends. Looked up from germline, CDR1 is LGHNA and CDR2 is YNFKEQ. The CDR3 sequence: CASSQDAEGYTGANVLTF. CDR3 nucleotides: TGTGCCAGCAGCCAAGATGCAGAGGGATATACTGGGGCCAACGTCCTGACTTTC.

This chain joins TRBV4-2 and TRBJ2-3; either TRBD1 or TRBD2 may fit D (5 bases each). The CDR3 covers 15 residues. Germline V gene sequence: CDR1 LGHNA, CDR2 YNFKEQ. V lost 7 bases and J lost 4, with 18 bases in between. The CDR3 is CASTSPGPGADTQYF. DNA for the CDR3: TGTGCCAGCACCTCCCCAGGGCCCGGGGCAGATACGCAGTATTTT.

A few counts support this clonotype. The rearrangement uses TRBV6-1 and TRBJ1-5; TRBD1 is a possible D gene (5 bases). The V end was cut by 5 bases, the J end by 2 bases, with 13 bases between. The CDR3 is 15 amino acids. Germline V gene sequence: CDR1 MNHNS, CDR2 SASEGT. The CDR3 loop is CASSPGPGRNQPQHF. CDR3 sequence (DNA): TGTGCCAGCAGTCCCGGGCCAGGGCGCAATCAGCCCCAGCATTTT.

This clonotype was seen a few times. This CDR3 is CASILKQGSGANVLTF. Here the CDR3 DNA reads TGTGCCAGCATCCTTAAACAGGGTAGTGGGGCCAACGTCCTGACTTTC. The chain combines TRBV12-3 or TRBV12-4 with TRBJ2-6; weak D call: TRBD1 (6 bases). This CDR3 comprises 16 residues. V lost 7 bases, J lost 3 bases, and 16 bases lay in between.

A few counts support this clonotype. The chain recombines TRBV2 with TRBJ2-7; D uncertain. Germline CDR1 SNHLY, CDR2 FYNNEI. V was shortened by 8 bases and J by 1 base, with 15 bases between the two germline ends. This CDR3 has 14 residues. In DNA, the CDR3 is TGTGCCAGCTCCAGCCCTTGGGTTTCCTACGAGCAGTACTTC. It specifies CASSSPWVSYEQYF.

The chain uses TRBV12-3 or TRBV12-4 and TRBJ2-7, with TRBD2 as a possible D gene (5 bases). V was pared by 2 bases and J by 1 base, with 9 bases between. This CDR3 has 14 amino acids. CDR3 sequence reads: CASSLTDFSYEQYF. In DNA form, the CDR3 reads TGTGCCAGCAGTTTAACGGACTTTTCCTACGAGCAGTACTTC.

This clonotype was recorded once. In nucleotides, the CDR3 is TGCGCCAGCAGCCAACCCACTAGCGGGAGTTGGACCGGGGAGCTGTTTTTT. The encoded protein is CASSQPTSGSWTGELFF. The chain joins TRBV4-3 to TRBJ2-2; TRBD2 matches 11 bases. Germline V gene sequence: CDR1 LGHNA, CDR2 YSLEER. V dropped 2 bases and J dropped 5; count of bases not matched to a gene: 7. CDR3 size: 17 residues.

This clonotype has more than one count but fewer than ten. The chain carries TRBV6-1 and TRBJ2-7, with TRBD2 matching over 9 bases. The CDR3 extends over 14 amino acids. V was clipped by 5 bases and J by 4 bases; unmatched bases: 6. Per the germline V gene, CDR1 is MNHNS and CDR2 is SASEGT. CDR3 in DNA: TGTGCCAGCAGTAGTCTAGCGGGACCATACGAGCAGTACTTC. It translates to CASSSLAGPYEQYF.

Here the CDR3 DNA reads TGTGCCAGCAGTTTATTTACAGGGGGCAAGGCTGAAGCTTTCTTT. This translates into CASSLFTGGKAEAFF. This chain uses TRBV27 with TRBJ1-1; 9 bases align to TRBD1. Per the germline V gene, CDR1 is MNHEY and CDR2 is SMNVEV (reference sequence). The V and J ends lost 1 base and 6 bases, in that order; junction bases with no gene match: 6. The CDR3 consists of 15 residues.

The V call is TRBV27, the J call TRBJ1-5, with a weak D call TRBD1 (6 bases). CDR3 length: 15 amino acids. Between the trimmed V and J ends, which lost 4 bases and 0 bases, there was a span of 10 bases. From germline, CDR1 is MNHEY and CDR2 SMNVEV (reference sequence). DNA of the CDR3: TGTGCCAGCAGTTCGGACAGCTATAGCAATCAGCCCCAGCATTTT. Its translation: CASSSDSYSNQPQHF.

In DNA form, the CDR3 reads TGCAGCGTTCGGTCGGTAGCGAACACCGGGGAGCTGTTTTTT. Protein product: CSVRSVANTGELFF. The gene calls are TRBV29-1 and TRBJ2-2, with D unresolved. With 5 bases removed from V and 0 bases from J, the gap between germline ends came to 10 bases. This CDR3 has 14 amino acids. In germline, CDR1 is SQVTM, CDR2 ANQGSEA.